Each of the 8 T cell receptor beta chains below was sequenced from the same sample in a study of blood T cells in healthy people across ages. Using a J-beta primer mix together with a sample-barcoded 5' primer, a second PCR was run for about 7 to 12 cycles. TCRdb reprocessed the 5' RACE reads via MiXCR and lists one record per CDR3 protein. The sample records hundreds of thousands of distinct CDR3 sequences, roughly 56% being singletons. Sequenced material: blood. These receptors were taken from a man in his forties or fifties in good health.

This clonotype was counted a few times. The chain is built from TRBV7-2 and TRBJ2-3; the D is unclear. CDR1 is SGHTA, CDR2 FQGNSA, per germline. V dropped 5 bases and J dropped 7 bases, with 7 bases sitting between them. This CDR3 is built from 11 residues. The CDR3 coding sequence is TGTGCCAGCAGCGCAACGAATACGCAGTATTTT. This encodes CASSATNTQYF. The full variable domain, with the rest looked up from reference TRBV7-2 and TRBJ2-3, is GAGVSQSPSNKVTEKGKDVELRCDPISGHTALYWYRQSLGQGLEFLIYFQGNSAPDKSGLPSDRFSAERTGGSVSTLTIQRTQQEDSAVYLCASSATNTQYFGPGTRLTVL.

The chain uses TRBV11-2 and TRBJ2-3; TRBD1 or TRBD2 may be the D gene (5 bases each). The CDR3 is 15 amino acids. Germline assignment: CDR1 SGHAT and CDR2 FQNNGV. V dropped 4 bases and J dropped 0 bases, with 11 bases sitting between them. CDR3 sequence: CASSSGARSTDTQYF. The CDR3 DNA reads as TGTGCCAGCAGCTCCGGGGCGCGGAGCACAGATACGCAGTATTTT.

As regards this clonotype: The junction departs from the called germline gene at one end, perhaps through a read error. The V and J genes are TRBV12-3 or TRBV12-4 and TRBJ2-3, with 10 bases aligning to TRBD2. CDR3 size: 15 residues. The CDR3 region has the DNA TGTGCCAGCACCAGAGCGGGAGGGACCCCAGATATGCAGTATTTT. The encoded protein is CASTRAGGTPDMQYF.

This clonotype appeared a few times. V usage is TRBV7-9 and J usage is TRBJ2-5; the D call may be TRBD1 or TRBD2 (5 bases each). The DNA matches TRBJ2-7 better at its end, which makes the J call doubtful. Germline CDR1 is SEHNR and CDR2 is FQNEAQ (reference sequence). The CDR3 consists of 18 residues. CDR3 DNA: TGTGCCAGCAGCCCAATCGGGGCGTCCATCCCTTTCTCCGCCGAGCAGTACTTC. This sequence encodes CASSPIGASIPFSAEQYF.

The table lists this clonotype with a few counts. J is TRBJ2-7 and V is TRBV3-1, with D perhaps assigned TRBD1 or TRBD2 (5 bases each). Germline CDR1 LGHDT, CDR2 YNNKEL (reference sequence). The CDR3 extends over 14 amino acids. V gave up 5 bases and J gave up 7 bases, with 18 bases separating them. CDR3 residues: CASSAKQDGAEQYF. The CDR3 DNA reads TGTGCCAGCAGCGCAAAACAGGACGGGGCGGAGCAGTACTTC.

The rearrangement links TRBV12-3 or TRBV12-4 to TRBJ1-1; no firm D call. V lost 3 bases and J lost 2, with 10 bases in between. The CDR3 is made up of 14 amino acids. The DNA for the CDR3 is TGTGCCAGCAGTTTTGTCCGCTTAAACACTGAAGCTTTCTTT. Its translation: CASSFVRLNTEAFF.

The CDR3 is CASTLDRDGHEQFF. For the CDR3, the DNA is TGTGCCAGCACCCTGGACAGGGACGGCCATGAGCAGTTCTTC. The chain recombines TRBV11-3 with TRBJ2-1; the match to TRBD1 covers 8 bases. The length of the CDR3 is 14 residues. Losses at the gene ends were 7 bases for V and 8 bases for J; bases not matched to a gene: 10. Germline V gene sequence: CDR1 SGHNT, CDR2 YENEEA.

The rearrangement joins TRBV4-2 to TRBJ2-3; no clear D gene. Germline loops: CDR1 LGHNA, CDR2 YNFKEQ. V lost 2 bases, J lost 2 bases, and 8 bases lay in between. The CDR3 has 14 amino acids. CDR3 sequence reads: CASSQSLITDTQYF. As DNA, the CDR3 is TGTGCCAGCAGCCAATCTCTCATCACAGATACGCAGTATTTT.